One sample yielded the 27 T cell receptor beta chains listed below, sequenced in a study of blood T cells in healthy people across ages (dated by TCRdb to about 2015). Preparation of the library involved 5' RACE. For sequencing, an Illumina HiSeq 2500 was employed. A second PCR of roughly 7 to 12 cycles was run with a J-beta primer mix and a sample-barcoded 5' primer. TCRdb reprocessing: public reads trimmed at Q25 with fastp, clones called with MiXCR, in-frame beta chains kept. Duplicate CDR3 protein sequences are folded into a single record with the most common DNA and genes. The sample table contains roughly 1.5 million distinct CDR3 sequences; only one count was recorded for 35% to 45% of them. The ten biggest clones cover under 5% of the sample. The sequencing sample was made of blood. The receptors originated from a woman aged 18-29 years in good health.

This clonotype has only a few counts. This chain joins TRBV30 and TRBJ2-3, with D possibly being TRBD2 (5 bases). The CDR3 covers 13 residues. V was pared by 0 bases and J by 4 bases, with 8 bases between. The germline V gene encodes CDR1 GTSNPN and CDR2 SVGIG (reference sequence). The CDR3 sequence: CAWSVRGSDTQYF. The CDR3 bases are TGTGCCTGGAGTGTACGAGGGTCAGATACGCAGTATTTT. Full variable domain (rest looked up from reference TRBV30 and TRBJ2-3): SQTIHQWPATLVQPVGSPLSLECTVEGTSNPNLYWYRQAAGRGLQLLFYSVGIGQISSEVPQNLSASRPQDRQFILSSKKLLLSDSGFYLCAWSVRGSDTQYFGPGTRLTVL.

This clonotype was picked up a small number of times. The chain couples TRBV7-8 to TRBJ1-5; no definite D call. CDR1 SGHVS and CDR2 FQNEAQ come from the germline V gene. The CDR3 has 14 residues. V was clipped by 3 bases and J by 5 bases, with 11 bases between them. The CDR3 reads CASSLSQTHQPQHF. The CDR3 DNA reads TGTGCCAGCAGCTTGAGTCAGACTCATCAGCCCCAGCATTTT.

The V gene is TRBV2, the J gene TRBJ2-3; 8 nucleotides agree with TRBD2. The J segment lost 2 bases and the V segment lost 1 base, leaving 5 bases of the junction unmatched. Germline V CDR1 and CDR2: SNHLY, FYNNEI. The CDR3 consists of 16 residues. CDR3 in amino acids: CASSEERAGVTDTQYF. CDR3 in DNA: TGTGCCAGCAGTGAAGAGCGAGCGGGGGTCACAGATACGCAGTATTTT.

This clonotype has just a few counts. CDR3 in DNA: TGTGCCAGCAGCGTAGTCCTCAGGGATACGCAGTATTTT. This codes for CASSVVLRDTQYF. The chain is built from TRBV9 and TRBJ2-3; D gene unclear. This CDR3 spans 13 amino acids. V lost 0 bases and J lost 6, with 8 bases in between. Germline CDR1 and CDR2: SGDLS and YYNGEE.

This chain connects TRBV7-9 to TRBJ2-4; 7 positions match TRBD1. Germline CDR1 SEHNR, CDR2 FQNEAQ (reference sequence). With V trimmed by 5 bases and J by 13 bases, 17 bases remained unmatched. The CDR3 extends over 15 amino acids. The CDR3 loop reads CASSLPQGIPYEQYF. CDR3 sequence (DNA): TGTGCCAGCAGCCTCCCACAGGGGATCCCCTATGAGCAGTACTTC.

The V gene is TRBV11-3, the J gene TRBJ2-1; 10 bases are shared with TRBD2. Looked up from germline, CDR1 is SGHNT and CDR2 is YENEEA. The CDR3 consists of 16 residues. The V and J ends lost 1 base and 10 bases, in that order; junction bases with no gene match: 10. The CDR3 DNA reads as TGTGCCAGCAGCTTAGGAGGTGCTAGCGGGAGCCACGAGCAGTTCTTC. Residues: CASSLGGASGSHEQFF.

The CDR3 DNA reads TGCAGTGCGGGGGTCCTCTCCGGCGAGCAGTACTTC. Amino acid sequence: CSAGVLSGEQYF. J is TRBJ2-5 and V is TRBV20-1; either TRBD1 or TRBD2 may supply D (5 bases each). The J call is uncertain, as TRBJ2-7 better fits the DNA end. This CDR3 is 12 amino acids long. The germline gives CDR1 DFQATT, CDR2 SNEGSKA (reference sequence).

The chain recombines TRBV6-1 with TRBJ1-5; 7 nucleotides match TRBD1. The CDR3 sequence is 14 residues long. CDR1 is MNHNS, CDR2 SASEGT, per germline. J lost 7 bases, V lost 8 bases, and 11 bases had no gene match. The CDR3 DNA follows: TGTGCCAGCCTGACAGGGTATAGGGGACAGCCCCAGCATTTT. Its protein product is CASLTGYRGQPQHF.

V usage is TRBV27 and J usage is TRBJ1-2; D perhaps matches TRBD1 (5 bases). Trimming stripped 0 bases from V and 7 bases from J, with 9 bases between. The CDR3 contains 13 residues. CDR1 and CDR2 (germline): MNHEY, SMNVEV (reference sequence). CDR3 residues: CASSLSGVAGYTF. CDR3 bases: TGTGCCAGCAGTTTATCGGGGGTTGCTGGCTACACCTTC.

This clonotype was recorded many times. This sequence joins TRBV2 and TRBJ2-3; 8 nucleotides match TRBD2. CDR1 and CDR2 (germline): SNHLY, FYNNEI. CDR3 size: 15 residues. Trimming took 10 bases from V and 2 from J; bases not matched to a gene: 11. CDR3 in amino acids: CATYSTAGVTDTQYF. The CDR3 DNA is TGTGCCACCTATTCCACAGCGGGGGTCACAGATACGCAGTATTTT.

The rearrangement joins TRBV5-6 to TRBJ1-1; a weak D match, TRBD1 (5 bases). The CDR3 sequence is 15 residues long. The V end was cut by 0 bases, the J end by 1 base, with 10 bases between. Germline CDR1 is SGHDT and CDR2 is YYEEEE. The CDR3 region has the DNA TGTGCCAGCAGCTTGGCGGAGGGGAAGAACACTGAAGCTTTCTTT. Protein sequence: CASSLAEGKNTEAFF.

In its sample, this clonotype was seen many times. This sequence joins TRBV5-1 and TRBJ1-1; tentative D call: TRBD1 (6 bases). With 0 bases removed from V and 0 bases from J, the gap between germline ends came to 12 bases. The CDR3 has 16 amino acids. Per germline, CDR1 SGHRS and CDR2 YFSETQ. CDR3 coding DNA: TGCGCCAGCAGCTTGGGTCCGGGGGGGCTGAACACTGAAGCTTTCTTT. Its protein is CASSLGPGGLNTEAFF.

V gene TRBV29-1 combines with J gene TRBJ2-2; D is unresolved. Germline lookup yields CDR1 SQVTM and CDR2 ANQGSEA. CDR3 size: 12 residues. V gave up 6 bases and J gave up 5 bases, with 10 bases separating them. CDR3 nucleotide sequence: TGCAGCGTGAAGAAGGAGACCGGGGAGCTGTTTTTT. This sequence encodes CSVKKETGELFF.

The V gene is TRBV10-3, the J gene TRBJ1-5, with 9 positions matching TRBD1. V lost 5 bases, J lost 5 bases, and 4 bases stayed unmatched. Per germline, CDR1 ENHRY and CDR2 SYGVKD. The CDR3 spans 14 residues. The CDR3 region is CAISRTGDDQPQHF. CDR3 DNA: TGTGCCATCAGTCGGACAGGGGACGATCAGCCCCAGCATTTT.

The chain is built from TRBV27 and TRBJ1-5, with D unresolved. The germline gives CDR1 MNHEY, CDR2 SMNVEV (reference sequence). The CDR3 extends over 14 amino acids. V shed 4 bases and J shed 3 bases, with 10 bases lying between them. Here the CDR3 reads CASSSLPDNQPQHF. The CDR3 DNA is TGTGCCAGCAGTTCCCTTCCGGACAATCAGCCCCAGCATTTT.

V is TRBV2 and J is TRBJ2-7; D could derive from TRBD1 or TRBD2 (5 bases each). The CDR3 sequence is 14 residues long. Looked up from germline, CDR1 is SNHLY and CDR2 is FYNNEI. Trimming cost V 10 bases and J 0 bases, with 16 bases left between them. CDR3 DNA: TGTGCCACCAACTCCGGGACGAGCTCCTACGAGCAGTACTTC. Encoded protein: CATNSGTSSYEQYF.

The chain is built from TRBV12-3 or TRBV12-4 and TRBJ1-5; 8 positions agree with TRBD1. This CDR3 spans 16 amino acids. J lost 3 bases, V lost 3 bases, and 7 bases had no gene match. CDR3 region: CASSFVDRVYNQPQHF. DNA for the CDR3: TGTGCCAGCAGTTTTGTGGACAGGGTCTACAATCAGCCCCAGCATTTT.

This chain joins TRBV13 and TRBJ2-7; perhaps TRBD2 as D (5 bases). Trimming took 7 bases from V and 2 from J, leaving 21 bases between them. Germline V gene lookup returns CDR1 PRHDT and CDR2 FYEKMQ (reference sequence). The CDR3 contains 16 residues. CDR3: CASNSLSFGNPYEQYF. The CDR3 DNA reads TGTGCCAGCAACTCCTTGTCTTTCGGGAACCCCTACGAGCAGTACTTC.

The CDR3 sequence: CATSREGGALVNEQFF. Written as DNA, the CDR3 is TGTGCCACCAGCAGAGAAGGGGGGGCGTTGGTCAATGAGCAGTTCTTC. The V call is TRBV15, the J call TRBJ2-1; D may be TRBD2 (7 bases). The CDR3 has 16 amino acids. The V and J ends lost 0 bases and 6 bases respectively, with 15 bases between them. From germline, CDR1 is LNHNV and CDR2 YYDKDF (reference sequence).

The V call is TRBV21-1, the J call TRBJ2-3. TRBV21-1 is noted as a pseudogene. The CDR3 loop spans 14 amino acids. The DNA for the CDR3 is TGTGCCAGCAGCAAAGTTGGCATCACAGATACGCAGTATTTT. It is translated as CASSKVGITDTQYF.

This chain connects TRBV19 to TRBJ2-3; D possibly corresponds to TRBD2 (6 bases). From germline, CDR1 is LNHDA and CDR2 SQIVND (reference sequence). CDR3 length: 14 amino acids. The V end was cut by 3 bases, the J end by 6 bases, with 13 bases between. CDR3 sequence reads: CASSIGSGGDTQYF. Here the CDR3 DNA reads TGTGCCAGTAGTATCGGGAGCGGCGGGGATACGCAGTATTTT.

The chain carries TRBV12-3 or TRBV12-4 and TRBJ2-7; D is possibly TRBD1 (6 bases). V lost 5 bases and J 2 bases, leaving 13 bases between the germline ends. This CDR3 has 14 amino acids. The CDR3 protein is CASSPRTDTYEQYF. The CDR3 DNA reads TGTGCCAGCAGTCCGAGGACAGACACCTACGAGCAGTACTTC.

The genes are TRBV6-2 or TRBV6-3 and TRBJ1-5; 10 nucleotides line up with TRBD1. Germline assignment: CDR1 MNHEY and CDR2 SVGEGT. V lost 5 bases, J lost 3 bases, and 10 bases stayed unmatched. CDR3 length: 17 amino acids. CDR3 DNA: TGTGCCAGCAGTCGCCGGGACAGGGGACCTGACAATCAGCCCCAGCATTTT. Amino acids: CASSRRDRGPDNQPQHF.

There are a few counts of this clonotype. J is TRBJ2-5 and V is TRBV7-6; D is unclear. Germline V CDR1 and CDR2: SGHVS, FNYEAQ. Trimming pared 6 bases from V and 4 bases from J, leaving 12 bases between. CDR3 length: 13 residues. DNA of the CDR3: TGTGCCAGCAGTCTTATCCCCGGAGAGACCCAGTACTTC. Its protein is CASSLIPGETQYF.

This clonotype showed up just a few times. The V and J genes are TRBV12-3 or TRBV12-4 and TRBJ2-1; perhaps TRBD2 as D (6 bases). The CDR3 is made up of 15 amino acids. Trimming took off 4 bases at V and 2 bases at J, with 12 bases between the two ends. CDR3 nucleotides: TGTGCCAGCAGTTCGGGAGCGAGCCCCTACAATGAGCAGTTCTTC. It codes for CASSSGASPYNEQFF.

This clonotype came up many times. The rearrangement links TRBV7-2 to TRBJ2-7, with D perhaps TRBD2 (5 bases). V shed 1 base and J shed 1 base, with 8 bases lying between them. Germline V CDR1 and CDR2: SGHTA, FQGNSA. The CDR3 extends over 14 amino acids. CDR3 region: CASSLGRTSYEQYF. The CDR3 DNA follows: TGTGCCAGCAGCTTAGGCAGGACTTCCTACGAGCAGTACTTC. The entire variable domain, with the rest obtained from reference TRBV7-2 and TRBJ2-7, is as follows: GAGVSQSPSNKVTEKGKDVELRCDPISGHTALYWYRQSLGQGLEFLIYFQGNSAPDKSGLPSDRFSAERTGGSVSTLTIQRTQQEDSAVYLCASSLGRTSYEQYFGPGTRLTVT.

CDR3 coding DNA: TGTGCCAGCATTCCGAGCGGGAGAGCACAAGAGACCCAGTACTTC. It is translated as CASIPSGRAQETQYF. The chain is built from TRBV7-9 and TRBJ2-5; 8 nucleotides align to TRBD2. Germline CDR1 is SEHNR and CDR2 is FQNEAQ (reference sequence). Unmatched junction bases numbered 9, after V lost 7 bases and J lost 2 bases. The CDR3 totals 15 residues.